This T cell receptor beta chain was recorded in a study of blood T cell repertoires in COVID-19. This table comes from immunoSEQ multiplex PCR, and its TCRdb copy is limited to in-frame clones, with some not included. The sample has roughly 150,000 clones; about four fifths are singletons. There are 15 residues in the CDR3. CDR1 is KGHSH, CDR2 LQKENI, per germline. Losses at the gene ends were 6 bases for V and 8 bases for J; bases not matched to a gene: 11. This TCR was sampled from a man aged 70 or older who had recovered from COVID-19. Sequencing used peripheral blood. This rearrangement joins TRBV18 to TRBJ2-1; 9 positions match TRBD1. The CDR3 sequence is CASSTLGTGIDEQFF. The DNA of the CDR3 is TGTGCCAGCTCTACCCTCGGGACAGGGATCGATGAGCAGTTCTTC.